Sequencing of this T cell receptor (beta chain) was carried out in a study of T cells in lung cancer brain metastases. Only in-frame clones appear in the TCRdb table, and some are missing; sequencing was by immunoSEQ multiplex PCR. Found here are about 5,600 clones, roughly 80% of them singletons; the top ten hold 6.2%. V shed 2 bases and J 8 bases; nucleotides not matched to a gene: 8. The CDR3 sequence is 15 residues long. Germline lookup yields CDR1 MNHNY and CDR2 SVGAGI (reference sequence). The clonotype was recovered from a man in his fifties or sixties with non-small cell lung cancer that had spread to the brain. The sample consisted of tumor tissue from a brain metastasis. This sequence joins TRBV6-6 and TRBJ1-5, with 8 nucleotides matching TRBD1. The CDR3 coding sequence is TGTGCCAGCAGTTACGGACAGGGTGAGCCGGAGCCCCAGCATTTT. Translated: CASSYGQGEPEPQHF.